The 25 T cell receptor beta chains listed next were all sequenced from one sample in a study of response to subunit inactivated influenza vaccine. TCRdb redid the calling of the RT-PCR reads with MiXCR, one entry per CDR3 protein. Counted here are under 800,000 distinct CDR3 sequences, approximately 15% occurring once; the ten biggest clones make up around 6.5%. The sequencing used PBMCs from blood, collected approximately 15 days before vaccination. These receptors all come from a man aged 50-60 years who received an inactivated influenza vaccine.

This clonotype was counted only a few times. The rearrangement links TRBV6-5 to TRBJ2-2; D possibly corresponds to TRBD1 (6 bases). The V and J ends lost 0 bases and 12 bases respectively, with 11 bases between them. The germline CDR1 and CDR2 sequences are MNHEY and SVGAGI. CDR3 length: 13 amino acids. CDR3 in amino acids: CASSYSVQGKLFF. Here the CDR3 DNA reads TGTGCCAGCAGTTACTCGGTACAGGGAAAGCTGTTTTTT.

The genes are TRBV7-9 and TRBJ1-6; D is ambiguous. The length of the CDR3 is 13 residues. V lost 6 bases to trimming and J lost 9 bases, with 12 bases between them. CDR1 SEHNR and CDR2 FQNEAQ come from the germline V gene (reference sequence). CDR3 sequence: CASRLKGSSPLHF. CDR3 DNA sequence: TGTGCCAGCAGGCTTAAGGGTTCTTCACCCCTCCACTTT.

Comments on this clonotype: Since a much larger clone is just one base distant, this may be a read error. The chain joins TRBV4-3 to TRBJ1-1; tentative D call: TRBD1 (5 bases). V lost 1 base and J lost 1, with 7 bases in between. The CDR3 is made up of 14 amino acids. Germline-derived CDR1 and CDR2 are LGHNA and YSLEER. CDR3 loop: CASSQGGENTEAFF. The CDR3 DNA is TGCGCCAGCAGCCAAGGAGGGGAGAACACTGAAGCTTTCTTT.

This clonotype was found a few times. The J gene is TRBJ2-7, the V gene TRBV7-9; D is unresolved. V was clipped by 1 base and J by 6 bases, with 7 bases between them. Germline CDR1 and CDR2: SEHNR and FQNEAQ (reference sequence). The CDR3 covers 12 residues. This CDR3 reads CASSLDQTEQYF. DNA for the CDR3: TGTGCCAGCAGCTTAGACCAGACCGAGCAGTACTTC.

The rearrangement joins TRBV20-1 to TRBJ1-2; 8 bases align to TRBD1. The CDR3 length is 14 residues. With 1 base clipped from V and 5 bases from J, the junction kept 6 bases outside the gene matches. The germline gives CDR1 DFQATT, CDR2 SNEGSKA (reference sequence). CDR3: CSARVDRVAYGYTF. Written as DNA, the CDR3 is TGCAGTGCTAGAGTGGACAGGGTGGCGTATGGCTACACCTTC.

This clonotype has more than one count but fewer than ten. V and J are TRBV20-1 and TRBJ2-1; D remains ambiguous. This CDR3 has 15 residues. Germline CDR1 is DFQATT and CDR2 is SNEGSKA (reference sequence). Trimming removed 3 bases from V and 4 bases from J, with 16 bases in between. The chain's CDR3 is CSASRVGRSYNEQFF. The CDR3 nucleotides read TGCAGTGCTAGCCGTGTCGGGCGGAGTTACAATGAGCAGTTCTTC.

This clonotype was seen a few times. The V and J genes are TRBV1 and TRBJ1-2. TRBV1 is termed a pseudogene. CDR3 size: 15 residues. Here the CDR3 reads CTSSPQRDKNYGYTF. The CDR3 coding sequence is TGCACCAGCAGCCCCCAGAGGGATAAGAACTATGGCTACACCTTC.

This clonotype showed up many times. The chain joins TRBV18 to TRBJ1-5, with D possibly TRBD1 on 5 matching bases. Germline V gene sequence: CDR1 KGHSH, CDR2 LQKENI. The CDR3 is 13 amino acids. V was cut by 5 bases and J by 3 bases, with 8 bases left in between. Written as DNA, the CDR3 is TGTGCCAGCTCAGCGGGACTCAATCAGCCCCAGCATTTT. It encodes CASSAGLNQPQHF.

This clonotype was seen ten or more times. The chain joins TRBV6-1 to TRBJ2-3; the D gene is possibly TRBD1 (5 bases). The V end was cut by 6 bases, the J end by 0 bases, with 13 bases between. This CDR3 is built from 15 residues. Per germline, CDR1 MNHNS and CDR2 SASEGT. The CDR3 region is CASRTTGPSTDTQYF. The CDR3, as DNA: TGTGCCAGCAGGACCACAGGACCCAGCACAGATACGCAGTATTTT.

This clonotype was seen a few times. The rearrangement joins TRBV20-1 to TRBJ1-2; 7 bases are shared with TRBD1. Germline-derived CDR1 and CDR2 are DFQATT and SNEGSKA (reference sequence). CDR3 length equals 16 residues. With V trimmed by 3 bases and J by 5 bases, 15 bases remained unmatched. The CDR3 spells CSASSGTALPPYGYTF. The CDR3 DNA reads TGCAGTGCTAGTTCCGGGACAGCACTACCCCCGTATGGCTACACCTTC.

The CDR3, as DNA: TGTGCCAGCAGCCAAGGGAGTCTTGCAGGCTACGAGCAGTACTTC. Amino acids: CASSQGSLAGYEQYF. V is TRBV14 and J is TRBJ2-7; D unresolved. Germline values: CDR1 SGHDN, CDR2 FVKESK. The CDR3 runs to 15 residues. V dropped 1 base and J dropped 3 bases, with 13 bases sitting between them.

In its sample, this clonotype was seen a few times. The chain couples TRBV12-3 or TRBV12-4 to TRBJ2-3; D unresolved. The V end lost 1 base, the J end lost 6 bases, and 11 bases lay between the germline ends. CDR3 length: 14 residues. CDR3 residues: CASSLGLTADTQYF. DNA for the CDR3: TGTGCCAGCAGTTTAGGTTTGACCGCCGATACGCAGTATTTT.

This clonotype was seen ten or more times. V usage is TRBV20-1 and J usage is TRBJ2-1; 8 nucleotides match TRBD2. The CDR3 loop spans 13 amino acids. The germline V gene has CDR1 DFQATT and CDR2 SNEGSKA (reference sequence). V lost 6 bases to trimming and J lost 7 bases; unmatched junction nucleotides: 8. As DNA, the CDR3 is TGCAGTGCAAGTAGCGGGACGGTAAATGAGCAGTTCTTC. Translated: CSASSGTVNEQFF.

This clonotype has a count of ten or more. V gene TRBV29-1 combines with J gene TRBJ1-2; weak D call: TRBD1 (6 bases). The V and J ends lost 4 bases and 3 bases respectively, with 15 bases between them. The CDR3 has 14 amino acids. The V gene's germline CDR1 is SQVTM and CDR2 ANQGSEA. The CDR3 reads CSVGTIQGDYGYTF. The CDR3 DNA is TGCAGCGTTGGAACAATACAGGGAGACTATGGCTACACCTTC.

The gene calls are TRBV29-1 and TRBJ1-1; no definite D call. V gave up 5 bases and J gave up 1 base, with 8 bases separating them. CDR1 and CDR2 from the germline V gene are SQVTM and ANQGSEA. The CDR3 sequence is 12 residues long. Here the CDR3 reads CSVTEGNTEAFF. The DNA for the CDR3 is TGCAGCGTTACAGAGGGGAACACTGAAGCTTTCTTT.

This clonotype was seen only once. At one boundary the junction diverges from the germline segment, which might be a read error. This chain uses TRBV5-5 with TRBJ2-7, with D tentatively TRBD1 (5 bases). The CDR3 totals 14 residues. Germline V gene data show CDR1 as SGHKS and CDR2 as YYEKEE (reference sequence). The CDR3 DNA is TGCGCCAGCAGCTTGGGGCAGGAGACCTACGAGCAGTACTTC. Its translation is CASSLGQETYEQYF.

The genes are TRBV20-1 and TRBJ2-1, with TRBD2 matching 10 bases. V shed 6 bases, J shed 11 bases, and the junction held 4 bases outside the gene matches. Germline loops: CDR1 DFQATT, CDR2 SNEGSKA (reference sequence). This CDR3 has 11 amino acids. CDR3 DNA: TGCAGTGCCGGAGCGGGAGGGCAGCAGTTCTTC. Encoded protein: CSAGAGGQQFF.

This clonotype occurred a few times. V and J are TRBV20-1 and TRBJ1-6; no definite D call. Germline CDR1 reads DFQATT; CDR2 reads SNEGSKA (reference sequence). The CDR3 length is 16 residues. With 6 bases removed from V and 2 bases from J, the gap between germline ends came to 17 bases. DNA of the CDR3: TGCAGTGCCCTGAAAGGTTCCGGGCCCTATAATTCACCCCTCCACTTT. Translated, it gives CSALKGSGPYNSPLHF.

The chain carries TRBV5-4 and TRBJ2-7; TRBD1 aligns across 9 bases. This CDR3 is built from 15 residues. J gave up 12 bases and V 3 bases, and 16 bases lay outside the gene matches. In germline, CDR1 is SGHNT, CDR2 YYREEE (reference sequence). This CDR3 is CASSSFRGTTGGMYF. In nucleotides, the CDR3 is TGTGCCAGCAGCTCTTTCCGCGGAACCACAGGGGGCATGTACTTC.

This rearrangement joins TRBV13 to TRBJ2-5; D is ambiguous. CDR3 length: 13 residues. V was pared by 1 base and J by 5 bases, with 8 bases between. CDR1 is PRHDT and CDR2 is FYEKMQ in the germline V gene (reference sequence). The CDR3 here is CASSLDTLETQYF. The CDR3, as DNA: TGTGCCAGCAGCTTAGATACGTTGGAGACCCAGTACTTC.

This sequence joins TRBV12-3 or TRBV12-4 and TRBJ2-7; 9 nucleotides match TRBD1. V dropped 6 bases and J dropped 9; count of bases not matched to a gene: 9. The CDR3 sequence is 13 residues long. CDR3 sequence reads: CASRGQGEFTQYF. Written as DNA, the CDR3 is TGTGCCAGCAGGGGACAGGGTGAATTCACGCAGTACTTC.

This sequence joins TRBV5-1 and TRBJ1-1, with a tentative D call TRBD1 (5 bases). Germline V gene sequence: CDR1 SGHRS, CDR2 YFSETQ. This CDR3 contains 14 residues. With 5 bases removed from V and 4 bases from J, the gap between germline ends came to 15 bases. CDR3 in amino acids: CASSLQGRVTEAFF. CDR3 DNA: TGCGCCAGCAGTCTCCAGGGCCGTGTCACTGAAGCTTTCTTT.

This chain connects TRBV7-9 to TRBJ2-1, with D possibly matching TRBD2 (6 bases). In germline, CDR1 is SEHNR, CDR2 FQNEAQ (reference sequence). This CDR3 region has 12 residues. The V and J ends lost 3 bases and 9 bases respectively, with 9 bases between them. Here the CDR3 reads CASSFAGFEQFF. The CDR3 DNA follows: TGTGCCAGCAGCTTCGCGGGGTTTGAGCAGTTCTTC.

The V gene is TRBV6-1, the J gene TRBJ2-3, with 9 bases lining up with TRBD1. This CDR3 spans 13 amino acids. Germline assignment: CDR1 MNHNS and CDR2 SASEGT. The ends lost 10 bases at V and 5 bases at J; junction bases unmatched: 7. CDR3 sequence reads: CATGTGLRDTQYF. The CDR3 DNA follows: TGTGCCACCGGGACAGGGTTAAGAGATACGCAGTATTTT.

This clonotype was seen a few times. The rearrangement uses TRBV5-5 and TRBJ2-1, with D uncertain. Per germline, CDR1 SGHKS and CDR2 YYEKEE (reference sequence). The CDR3 sequence is 15 residues long. Trimming removed 2 bases from V and 0 bases from J, with 9 bases in between. Here the CDR3 reads CASSFHPYSYNEQFF. Here the CDR3 DNA reads TGTGCCAGCAGCTTCCATCCCTACTCCTACAATGAGCAGTTCTTC.